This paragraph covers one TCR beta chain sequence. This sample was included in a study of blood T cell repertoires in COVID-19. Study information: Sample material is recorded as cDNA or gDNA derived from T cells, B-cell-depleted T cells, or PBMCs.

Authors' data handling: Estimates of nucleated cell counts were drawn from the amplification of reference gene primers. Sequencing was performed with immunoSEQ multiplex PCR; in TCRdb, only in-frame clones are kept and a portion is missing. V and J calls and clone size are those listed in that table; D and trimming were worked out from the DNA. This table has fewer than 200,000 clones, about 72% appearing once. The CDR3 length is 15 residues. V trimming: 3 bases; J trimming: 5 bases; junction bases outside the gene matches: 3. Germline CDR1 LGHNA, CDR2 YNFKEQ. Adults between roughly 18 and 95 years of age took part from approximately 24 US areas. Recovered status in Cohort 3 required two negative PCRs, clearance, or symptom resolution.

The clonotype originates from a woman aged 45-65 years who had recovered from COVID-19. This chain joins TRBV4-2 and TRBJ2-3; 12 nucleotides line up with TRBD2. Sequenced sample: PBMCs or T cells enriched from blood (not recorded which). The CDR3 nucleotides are TGTGCCAGCAGCCAGCTGACTAGCGGGAGAGATACGCAGTATTTT. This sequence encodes CASSQLTSGRDTQYF.